The clone carrying this TCR beta chain was recorded at least ten times. Its antigen is as yet unknown. The sample is drawn from a study of T cells in Graves' hyperthyroidism and ophthalmopathy. Points from the study as a whole: A model built on 13 V-J features separated ophthalmopathy from stable hyperthyroidism.

What was amplified from RNA transcripts were TCR beta CDR3 regions. In the first-round RT-PCR of the TCR CDR3, the HTBI primer set was used. TCRdb redid the calling of the multiplex PCR reads with MiXCR, one entry per CDR3 protein. The sample has a few hundred thousand distinct CDR3 sequences; 40% to 55% are singletons. V lost 5 bases, J lost 2 bases, and 13 bases lay in between. CDR1 and CDR2 from the germline V gene are SGHTA and FQGNSA. The CDR3 has 15 amino acids. Source material: peripheral blood or thyroid tissue (not recorded which). V is TRBV7-2 and J is TRBJ2-1; possibly TRBD2 for D (5 bases). The source of this sequence is a woman aged 18 to 35 with Graves' hyperthyroidism. The CDR3 DNA reads TGTGCCAGCAGCCCAAGCGGAAACGCCTACAATGAGCAGTTCTTC. This gives the protein CASSPSGNAYNEQFF.